Sequencing of this TCR beta chain was carried out in a study of PD-1 blockade in classical Hodgkin lymphoma. Study-level points and caveats: Newly diagnosed patients had baseline TCR diversity that was reportedly lower than that of healthy donors. Still unresolved is the cause of the repertoire differences, which may be disease activity or prior therapy.

The sample's time point: newly diagnosed, previously untreated cHL patient sample. What served as comparison were PBMCs in newly diagnosed, untreated classical Hodgkin lymphoma. TCRdb keeps only in-frame clones here, not all; method: immunoSEQ multiplex PCR. The sample lists approximately 15,000 clones, about 90% occurring once. Per the germline V gene, CDR1 is MDHEN and CDR2 is SYDVKM. V gave up 3 bases and J gave up 6 bases, with 15 bases separating them. This CDR3 has 14 amino acids. Remarks on this clone: No antigen is known for it.

The TCR comes from a human donor with classical Hodgkin lymphoma. What was sequenced was peripheral blood mononuclear cells (PBMCs). V gene TRBV28 combines with J gene TRBJ2-7; D possibly corresponds to TRBD1 (6 bases). CDR3 nucleotide sequence: TGTGCCAGCAGTTTTCGTATGACAGGAACCGAGCAGTACTTC. Translating it yields CASSFRMTGTEQYF.